The next 31 T cell receptor beta chains were all read from a single sample in a study of OX40 agonist ivuxolimab in advanced cancers. The protocol was immunoSEQ multiplex PCR, while the TCRdb copy is restricted to in-frame clones and leaves out a portion. The sample has tens of thousands of clones; roughly 82% are singletons. This specimen consisted of CD4+ or CD8+ T cells sorted from blood, obtained in a trial of the OX40 agonist ivuxolimab. The receptors originated from an adult with an advanced solid tumor such as melanoma, head and neck, liver or kidney cancer.

The chain carries TRBV4-1 and TRBJ1-2, with a possible D match to TRBD1 (6 bases). V shed 0 bases and J shed 5 bases, with 10 bases lying between them. CDR1 is MGHRA, CDR2 YSYEKL, per germline. This CDR3 has 14 amino acids. Written as DNA, the CDR3 is TGCGCCAGCAGCCAAGACAGGGGAGGGTATGGCTACACCTTC. Protein sequence: CASSQDRGGYGYTF.

The genes are TRBV7-9 and TRBJ2-2; no clear D. Trimming took off 8 bases at V and 5 bases at J, with 9 bases between the two ends. The CDR3 runs to 12 residues. The V gene's germline CDR1 is SEHNR and CDR2 FQNEAQ (reference sequence). CDR3 amino acids: CASLEGTGELFF. CDR3 nucleotide sequence: TGTGCCAGCCTAGAAGGGACCGGGGAGCTGTTTTTT.

The chain combines TRBV9 with TRBJ2-7; D may correspond to TRBD1 or TRBD2 (5 bases each). CDR1 SGDLS and CDR2 YYNGEE come from the germline V gene. V was pared by 2 bases and J by 2 bases, with 17 bases between. CDR3 length: 16 amino acids. CDR3 protein: CASSVHRDATPYEQYF. CDR3 coding DNA: TGTGCCAGCAGCGTTCACCGGGACGCAACGCCCTACGAGCAGTACTTC. The complete variable domain, with remaining parts taken from reference TRBV9 and TRBJ2-7, reads DSGVTQTPKHLITATGQRVTLRCSPRSGDLSVYWYQQSLDQGLQFLIQYYNGEERAKGNILERFSAQQFPDLHSELNLSSLELGDSALYFCASSVHRDATPYEQYFGPGTRLTVT.

This rearrangement joins TRBV23-1 to TRBJ1-1, with 7 bases aligning to TRBD1. TRBV23-1 falls under the ORF class, with uncertain function. CDR3 size: 17 residues. J was trimmed by 0 bases and V by 3 bases; bases with no gene match: 10. The chain's CDR3 is CASSHPAGQIMNTEAFF. DNA for the CDR3: TGCGCCAGCAGTCACCCGGCGGGACAGATCATGAACACTGAAGCTTTCTTT.

This clone is classed as medium-sized. V usage is TRBV10-2 and J usage is TRBJ2-1; D not certain. The CDR3 contains 16 residues. Per the germline V gene, CDR1 is WSHSY and CDR2 is SAAADI. The V and J ends lost 4 bases and 4 bases respectively, with 17 bases between them. The CDR3 DNA sequence: TGCGCCAGCAGTGTAGGCCAACGGGTGACATACAATGAGCAGTTCTTC. Protein product: CASSVGQRVTYNEQFF.

The chain uses TRBV9 and TRBJ2-1; D may correspond to TRBD1 or TRBD2 (5 bases each). The CDR3 sequence is 16 residues long. Trimming stripped 3 bases from V and 1 base from J, with 14 bases between. Germline CDR1 and CDR2: SGDLS and YYNGEE. Written as DNA, the CDR3 is TGTGCCAGCAGCGCCACCGGGACCCGATCCTACAATGAGCAGTTCTTC. This translates into CASSATGTRSYNEQFF.

This chain joins TRBV10-3 and TRBJ2-1; 8 nucleotides match TRBD2. The V and J ends lost 7 bases and 6 bases, in that order; junction bases with no gene match: 11. The CDR3 is made up of 15 amino acids. The germline V gene encodes CDR1 ENHRY and CDR2 SYGVKD. CDR3 nucleotides: TGTGCCATCATCCAGACTAGCGAGTACTGCAATGAGCAGTTCTTC. It translates to CAIIQTSEYCNEQFF.

This clone was seen more than once but under ten times. The chain joins TRBV19 to TRBJ2-4; tentatively, D is TRBD1 (5 bases). The CDR3 sequence is 16 residues long. Germline CDR1 and CDR2: LNHDA and SQIVND (reference sequence). The V gene lost 3 bases and the J gene lost 0 bases, with 12 bases spanning the gap. This chain's CDR3 is CASSIDSLAAKNIQYF. CDR3 coding DNA: TGTGCCAGTAGTATTGACAGCCTCGCAGCCAAAAACATTCAGTACTTC.

The chain is built from TRBV5-1 and TRBJ2-1; TRBD1 is a possible D gene (7 bases). Germline V gives CDR1 SGHRS, CDR2 YFSETQ. The CDR3 is made up of 18 amino acids. V gave up 4 bases and J gave up 2 bases, with 22 bases separating them. The CDR3 DNA is TGCGCCAGCAGCCCAGTGGGGGGACAGCGGTCGCCCTACAATGAGCAGTTCTTC. It yields the protein CASSPVGGQRSPYNEQFF. Based on the CDR3 plus reference TRBV5-1 and TRBJ2-1, the full variable domain is KAGVTQTPRYLIKTRGQQVTLSCSPISGHRSVSWYQQTPGQGLQFLFEYFSETQRNKGNFPGRFSGRQFSNSRSEMNVSTLELGDSALYLCASSPVGGQRSPYNEQFFGPGTRLTVL.

The V and J genes are TRBV7-8 and TRBJ1-2; a weak D match, TRBD1 (5 bases). The CDR3 length is 14 residues. Germline lookup yields CDR1 SGHVS and CDR2 FQNEAQ. V was pared by 1 base and J by 4 bases, with 10 bases between. The CDR3 here is CASSLGGNAYGYTF. In DNA, the CDR3 is TGTGCCAGCAGCTTAGGGGGGAATGCCTATGGCTACACCTTC. The full variable domain, its missing parts supplied by reference TRBV7-8 and TRBJ1-2, is GAGVSQSPRYKVAKRGQDVALRCDPISGHVSLFWYQQALGQGPEFLTYFQNEAQLDKSGLPSDRFFAERPEGSVSTLKIQRTQQEDSAVYLCASSLGGNAYGYTFGSGTRLTVV.

The chain carries TRBV9 and TRBJ1-5; no definite D call. The CDR3 runs 14 residues. Looked up from germline, CDR1 is SGDLS and CDR2 is YYNGEE. The ends were cut back, 3 bases at V and 0 bases at J, with 7 bases in the middle. CDR3 bases: TGTGCCAGCAGCGGCGGCTATAGCAATCAGCCCCAGCATTTT. It specifies CASSGGYSNQPQHF.

In the case of this clone: The junction and the germline gene differ at one end; a read error may be behind it. The V gene is TRBV7-3, the J gene TRBJ2-5; D is possibly TRBD2 (6 bases). The J call may be incorrect, as the DNA end agrees better with TRBJ2-7. The CDR3 length is 13 residues. The V gene's germline CDR1 is SGHTA and CDR2 FQGTGA. The CDR3 reads CASSFSGSHEQYF. As DNA, the CDR3 is TGTGCCAGCAGCTTTAGCGGCTCCCACGAGCAGTACTTC.

The V and J genes are TRBV13 and TRBJ2-7; tentative D call: TRBD2 (5 bases). Trimming left V 5 bases short and J 1 base short, with 12 bases between. CDR3 length equals 14 residues. Per germline, CDR1 PRHDT and CDR2 FYEKMQ (reference sequence). The CDR3 here is CASSPGLGSYEQYF. For the CDR3, the DNA is TGTGCCAGCAGCCCGGGGTTAGGGTCCTACGAGCAGTACTTC.

The table lists this clone with a few counts. The V and J genes are TRBV5-1 and TRBJ2-4; D is undetermined. Trimming cost V 0 bases and J 4 bases, with 14 bases left between them. The CDR3 is made up of 16 amino acids. CDR1 and CDR2 (germline): SGHRS, YFSETQ. The CDR3 sequence is CASSLAYNRGKNIQYF. The CDR3 coding sequence is TGCGCCAGCAGCTTGGCGTACAACCGAGGAAAAAACATTCAGTACTTC.

V gene TRBV29-1 combines with J gene TRBJ2-5; D is tentatively TRBD1 or TRBD2 (5 bases each). Between the trimmed V and J ends, which lost 6 bases and 2 bases, there was a span of 13 bases. Looked up from germline, CDR1 is SQVTM and CDR2 is ANQGSEA. The length of the CDR3 is 13 residues. The CDR3 DNA follows: TGCAGCGTAGCCGGGGCGCGGCAAGAGACCCAGTACTTC. It yields the protein CSVAGARQETQYF.

V is TRBV6-5 and J is TRBJ2-7; possibly TRBD1 or TRBD2 for D (5 bases each). V was pared by 2 bases and J by 5 bases, with 19 bases between. Looked up from germline, CDR1 is MNHEY and CDR2 is SVGAGI. The CDR3 loop spans 16 amino acids. In DNA form, the CDR3 reads TGTGCCAGCAGTTACACGGGGACCGGGATAGAGGACGAGCAGTACTTC. This translates into CASSYTGTGIEDEQYF.

This clone was picked up a small number of times. V is TRBV6-5 and J is TRBJ1-5; D is unclear. This CDR3 region has 13 residues. Germline V gene lookup returns CDR1 MNHEY and CDR2 SVGAGI. Trimming cost V 7 bases and J 4 bases, with 11 bases left between them. CDR3 residues: CASTPGRNQPQHF. The CDR3 region has the DNA TGTGCCAGCACCCCGGGGAGGAATCAGCCCCAGCATTTT.

The rearrangement links TRBV28 to TRBJ1-3; D is unresolved. Trimming took 5 bases from V and 1 from J, leaving 6 bases between them. The CDR3 sequence is 13 residues long. Germline CDR1 and CDR2: MDHEN and SYDVKM. The CDR3 nucleotides are TGTGCCAGCAGTGAGGTGTCTGGAAACACCATATATTTT. Translating gives CASSEVSGNTIYF.

In this sample, this clone turned up once. V and J are TRBV15 and TRBJ2-2; D gene unclear. This CDR3 contains 15 residues. Between the trimmed V and J ends, which lost 0 bases and 6 bases, there was a span of 11 bases. Germline assignment: CDR1 LNHNV and CDR2 YYDKDF (reference sequence). CDR3: CATSRESWPPGELFF. As DNA, the CDR3 is TGTGCCACCAGCAGAGAATCCTGGCCCCCCGGGGAGCTGTTTTTT.

The chain uses TRBV11-3 and TRBJ2-7; 9 positions match TRBD1. Losses at the gene ends were 5 bases for V and 4 bases for J; bases not matched to a gene: 15. Germline loops: CDR1 SGHNT, CDR2 YENEEA. The CDR3 length is 17 residues. The CDR3 spells CASSAHRAGTGKYEQYF. Here the CDR3 DNA reads TGTGCCAGCAGCGCCCATCGTGCCGGGACAGGGAAATACGAGCAGTACTTC. The full variable domain, its missing parts supplied by reference TRBV11-3 and TRBJ2-7, is EAGVVQSPRYKIIEKKQPVAFWCNPISGHNTLYWYLQNLGQGPELLIRYENEEAVDDSQLPKDRFSAERLKGVDSTLKIQPAELGDSAVYLCASSAHRAGTGKYEQYFGPGTRLTVT.

The chain joins TRBV5-4 to TRBJ2-5, with 9 nucleotides matching TRBD2. J lost 5 bases, V lost 0 bases, and 11 bases had no gene match. The CDR3 is 17 amino acids. CDR1 is SGHNT, CDR2 YYREEE, per germline (reference sequence). The CDR3 reads CASSLGLAAQVVETQYF. CDR3 nucleotide sequence: TGTGCCAGCAGCTTGGGACTAGCGGCCCAGGTCGTGGAGACCCAGTACTTC.

The chain is built from TRBV28 and TRBJ1-2; D call uncertain. CDR1 and CDR2 from the germline V gene are MDHEN and SYDVKM. The CDR3 runs to 13 residues. Trimming took 6 bases from V and 2 from J, leaving 10 bases between them. Here the CDR3 DNA reads TGTGCCAGCAGACCTACAGAGAACTATGGCTACACCTTC. Encoded protein: CASRPTENYGYTF.

The chain has TRBV10-2 and TRBJ2-1; 7 nucleotides match TRBD2. Trimming at V came to 11 bases and at J to 0 bases, leaving 13 bases not matched to a gene. This CDR3 is 16 amino acids long. The V gene's germline CDR1 is WSHSY and CDR2 SAAADI. The CDR3 spells CAVSPGRRSSYNEQFF. The CDR3 region has the DNA TGCGCCGTCAGCCCCGGGAGGAGAAGCTCCTACAATGAGCAGTTCTTC.

This rearrangement joins TRBV30 to TRBJ2-2; 11 bases fit TRBD2. The CDR3 has 16 residues. Germline CDR1 and CDR2: GTSNPN and SVGIG (reference sequence). J lost 0 bases, V lost 2 bases, and 2 bases had no gene match. This CDR3 is CAWSLGLAANTGELFF. CDR3 in DNA: TGTGCCTGGAGTCTGGGACTAGCGGCGAACACCGGGGAGCTGTTTTTT.

The chain links TRBV14 to TRBJ2-7; D is undetermined. The CDR3 covers 12 residues. The V gene's germline CDR1 is SGHDN and CDR2 FVKESK. With 4 bases removed from V and 5 bases from J, the gap between germline ends came to 9 bases. CDR3 in DNA: TGTGCCAGCAGCCCCTGGTCCCACGAGCAGTACTTC. The encoded protein is CASSPWSHEQYF.

The chain uses TRBV5-1 and TRBJ2-7; the D gene is possibly TRBD1 (6 bases). The V gene lost 4 bases and the J gene lost 4 bases, with 9 bases spanning the gap. CDR1 and CDR2 (germline): SGHRS, YFSETQ. There are 12 residues in the CDR3. CDR3 in DNA: TGCGCCAGCAGCCTCAGGGGTTACGAGCAGTACTTC. As protein: CASSLRGYEQYF. Based on the CDR3 plus reference TRBV5-1 and TRBJ2-7, the full variable domain is KAGVTQTPRYLIKTRGQQVTLSCSPISGHRSVSWYQQTPGQGLQFLFEYFSETQRNKGNFPGRFSGRQFSNSRSEMNVSTLELGDSALYLCASSLRGYEQYFGPGTRLTVT.

This clone appeared once. The CDR3 DNA sequence: TGTGCCAGCAGTTACAACCTACACAAAGAGACCCAGTACTTC. This sequence encodes CASSYNLHKETQYF. The chain carries TRBV6-6 and TRBJ2-5; D remains unclear. Germline values: CDR1 MNHNY, CDR2 SVGAGI (reference sequence). The CDR3 extends over 14 amino acids. V was clipped by 2 bases and J by 3 bases, with 10 bases between them.

This CDR3 is CASSTKSTVEYQETQYF. In DNA, the CDR3 is TGTGCCAGTAGCACAAAATCGACGGTGGAGTACCAAGAGACCCAGTACTTC. J is TRBJ2-5 and V is TRBV19; D gene unclear. This CDR3 is built from 17 residues. Germline-derived CDR1 and CDR2 are LNHDA and SQIVND (reference sequence). Deletions cut 6 bases from V and 0 bases from J, with 20 bases between.

The chain links TRBV7-9 to TRBJ2-1; 7 bases match TRBD2. J gave up 7 bases and V 1 base, and 10 bases lay outside the gene matches. This CDR3 has 16 amino acids. Per the germline V gene, CDR1 is SEHNR and CDR2 is FQNEAQ (reference sequence). This CDR3 reads CASSLVSGRAGNEQFF. The CDR3 nucleotides read TGTGCCAGCAGCTTAGTGTCGGGGAGGGCCGGGAATGAGCAGTTCTTC.

This chain joins TRBV11-2 and TRBJ2-7, with unresolved D. CDR3 length: 15 residues. The V gene lost 1 base and the J gene lost 4 bases, with 14 bases spanning the gap. Per germline, CDR1 SGHAT and CDR2 FQNNGV. CDR3 sequence: CASSLVHRKIYEQYF. For the CDR3, the DNA is TGTGCCAGCAGCTTAGTACACCGAAAAATTTACGAGCAGTACTTC.

The rearrangement links TRBV5-1 to TRBJ2-7; 7 bases fit TRBD1. CDR3 size: 14 residues. CDR1 is SGHRS and CDR2 is YFSETQ in the germline V gene. J was trimmed by 1 base and V by 1 base; bases with no gene match: 2. CDR3 sequence (DNA): TGCGCCAGCAGCTTGAGGGGGCCGTCCTACGAGCAGTACTTC. It encodes CASSLRGPSYEQYF.